Presented here are 11 T cell receptor beta chains from one specimen sequenced in a study of siplizumab effects on memory and regulatory T cells. The assay was immunoSEQ multiplex PCR, and TCRdb's table has in-frame clones only and misses some. The sample carries some 100,000 clones, 90% to 95% recorded once. Material for sequencing was Tregs sorted from blood. The receptors were sampled from a human donor in good health.

CDR3 in amino acids: CASSRGQGAYEQYF. The CDR3 DNA sequence: TGTGCCAGCTCGCGGGGACAGGGGGCCTACGAGCAGTACTTC. The chain joins TRBV5-6 to TRBJ2-7; 11 nucleotides match TRBD1. Per the germline V gene, CDR1 is SGHDT and CDR2 is YYEEEE. CDR3 length: 14 amino acids. Trimming took 7 bases from V and 2 from J; bases not matched to a gene: 5.

The chain couples TRBV7-9 to TRBJ1-1, with TRBD1 matching over 8 bases. This CDR3 has 15 residues. Germline-derived CDR1 and CDR2 are SEHNR and FQNEAQ (reference sequence). The ends lost 1 base at V and 10 bases at J; junction bases unmatched: 11. The CDR3 DNA reads as TGTGCCAGCAGCTTAGAAACAGGGGGAGATTGGAGAGCTTTCTTT. Protein sequence: CASSLETGGDWRAFF.

This sequence joins TRBV10-3 and TRBJ2-2, with TRBD1 matching over 10 bases. The CDR3 contains 13 residues. Losses at the gene ends were 10 bases for V and 6 bases for J; bases not matched to a gene: 5. Germline CDR1 is ENHRY and CDR2 is SYGVKD. The chain's CDR3 is CATGTGVAGELFF. The DNA for the CDR3 is TGTGCCACTGGGACAGGGGTAGCCGGGGAGCTGTTTTTT.

This clone has a single count. This chain links TRBV10-2 with TRBJ1-4, with D possibly TRBD1 on 6 matching bases. Germline assignment: CDR1 WSHSY and CDR2 SAAADI. The CDR3 covers 14 residues. Deletions cut 2 bases from V and 8 bases from J, with 12 bases between. CDR3 loop: CASSERDTREKLFF. For the CDR3, the DNA is TGCGCCAGCAGTGAGAGGGACACAAGGGAAAAACTGTTTTTT.

The chain couples TRBV6-6 to TRBJ1-3; tentative D call: TRBD1 (5 bases). The V gene's germline CDR1 is MNHNY and CDR2 SVGAGI (reference sequence). Trimming took 2 bases from V and 0 from J, leaving 11 bases between them. The CDR3 totals 16 residues. Written as DNA, the CDR3 is TGTGCCAGCAGTTACACTGGGACTTCCTCTGGAAACACCATATATTTT. Translated, it gives CASSYTGTSSGNTIYF.

This chain uses TRBV7-8 with TRBJ2-3; the D gene is possibly TRBD2 (6 bases). Trimming cost V 2 bases and J 4 bases, with 7 bases left between them. CDR1 SGHVS and CDR2 FQNEAQ come from the germline V gene. The CDR3 runs to 13 residues. The CDR3 reads CASSLLAPDTQYF. CDR3 nucleotides: TGTGCCAGCAGCTTACTAGCGCCAGATACGCAGTATTTT.

The J gene is TRBJ2-1, the V gene TRBV6-5; the match to TRBD1 covers 7 bases. Per the germline V gene, CDR1 is MNHEY and CDR2 is SVGAGI. The CDR3 has 13 amino acids. V gave up 2 bases and J gave up 12 bases; unmatched junction bases: 7. For the CDR3, the DNA is TGTGCCAGCAGTTACGGAGACAGGGTAGGGCAGTTCTTC. Its translation: CASSYGDRVGQFF.

The J gene is TRBJ1-4, the V gene TRBV14; D is uncertain. From germline, CDR1 is SGHDN and CDR2 FVKESK. The V and J ends lost 4 bases and 3 bases respectively, with 12 bases between them. The CDR3 spans 15 residues. The CDR3 DNA reads TGTGCCAGCAGCCTTCACAGAAAACCTAATGAAAAACTGTTTTTT. This gives the protein CASSLHRKPNEKLFF.

This clone was detected once. The J gene is TRBJ2-5, the V gene TRBV6-1; D may be TRBD1 (6 bases). From germline, CDR1 is MNHNS and CDR2 SASEGT. The V gene lost 6 bases and the J gene lost 4 bases, with 12 bases spanning the gap. CDR3 length equals 13 residues. Here the CDR3 reads CASRLTGRETQYF. In nucleotides, the CDR3 is TGTGCCAGCAGGCTCACAGGGCGAGAGACCCAGTACTTC.

The genes are TRBV19 and TRBJ2-7, with TRBD2 as a possible D gene (6 bases). Germline assignment: CDR1 LNHDA and CDR2 SQIVND (reference sequence). Trimming shortened V by 4 bases and J by 2 bases, and 15 bases separated the two germline ends. This CDR3 is built from 15 residues. As DNA, the CDR3 is TGTGCCAGTAGTACCCCCGGGAGCGGAACCTACGAGCAGTACTTC. Its translation is CASSTPGSGTYEQYF. The variable domain in full, with the rest retrieved from reference TRBV19 and TRBJ2-7, is DGGITQSPKYLFRKEGQNVTLSCEQNLNHDAMYWYRQDPGQGLRLIYYSQIVNDFQKGDIAEGYSVSREKKESFPLTVTSAQKNPTAFYLCASSTPGSGTYEQYFGPGTRLTVT.

The chain employs TRBV5-1 and TRBJ1-1; tentative D call: TRBD1 (6 bases). CDR1 is SGHRS, CDR2 YFSETQ, per germline. CDR3 length: 14 residues. V was clipped by 0 bases and J by 4 bases, with 10 bases between them. This chain's CDR3 is CASSLDTGPTEAFF. CDR3 bases: TGCGCCAGCAGCTTGGATACAGGGCCCACTGAAGCTTTCTTT.